This TCR beta chain appears in the sequencing data of a study of Graves' ophthalmopathy and Graves' hyperthyroidism. In the study overall: Before any treatment, peripheral blood was taken at the initial diagnosis.

Ophthalmopathy donors were characterized by moderate-to-severe activity, CAS of at least 3, NOSPECS of at least 4, and duration under 3 months. Other autoimmune diseases, uncontrolled infections, pregnancy or lactation led to the exclusion of patients. The starting material, about 9.5 ml of fresh peripheral blood, provided the PBMCs. From germline, CDR1 is GTSNPN and CDR2 SVGIG (reference sequence). V was pared by 3 bases and J by 0 bases, with 12 bases between. This CDR3 is 16 amino acids long. This clonotype was observed at least ten times. The TCR beta CDR3 regions underwent amplification from RNA transcripts. The library came from an HTBI-primed first-round RT-PCR and a second-round multiplex PCR. TCRdb fed the multiplex PCR reads into MiXCR, producing one record per CDR3 protein. Seen here are about 340,000 distinct CDR3 sequences, about a sixth observed once, and the top ten hold roughly an eighth.

The TCR comes from an adult man with Graves' ophthalmopathy. V is TRBV30 and J is TRBJ2-6; D might be TRBD1 (6 bases). The sequenced sample consisted of peripheral blood. DNA of the CDR3: TGTGCCTGGAGAGATACAGGGCGCTCTGGGGCCAACGTCCTGACTTTC. Residues: CAWRDTGRSGANVLTF.